A single sample gave rise to the 26 T cell receptor beta chains below, sequenced in a study of T cells after yellow fever vaccination (dated by TCRdb to the late 2010s). Libraries came from 5' RACE. Sequencing was carried out with an Illumina NovaSeq 6000. In TCRdb, the public reads were trimmed at Q25 with fastp and aligned with MiXCR, with productive beta chains retained. Each entry merges the rows of one CDR3 protein and shows their most common DNA and genes. The sample data list roughly 340,000 distinct CDR3 sequences, and roughly 4.3% of these were observed just once. 20% to 25% of the sample is in the top ten clones. The treatment or condition label of this sample denotes: live attenuated yellow fever vaccine strain. The specimen comprised PBMCs, sampled 5 days after the yellow fever booster vaccination. Receptor source: a man between 18 and 29 years old who received the YFV17D yellow fever vaccine.

The J gene is TRBJ2-7, the V gene TRBV7-2; perhaps D is TRBD1 or TRBD2 (5 bases each). CDR3 size: 17 residues. Trimming shortened V by 1 base and J by 4 bases, and 20 bases separated the two germline ends. Germline loops: CDR1 SGHTA, CDR2 FQGNSA. The DNA for the CDR3 is TGTGCCAGCAGCTTAGGCTCTTTGCCCGTGAGGGGATACGAGCAGTACTTC. Encoded protein: CASSLGSLPVRGYEQYF. The full variable domain, rest sourced from reference TRBV7-2 and TRBJ2-7, is GAGVSQSPSNKVTEKGKDVELRCDPISGHTALYWYRQSLGQGLEFLIYFQGNSAPDKSGLPSDRFSAERTGGSVSTLTIQRTQQEDSAVYLCASSLGSLPVRGYEQYFGPGTRLTVT.

This clonotype was seen at least ten times. The chain links TRBV6-1 to TRBJ2-7; 7 bases align to TRBD1. This CDR3 comprises 15 residues. Trimming at V came to 7 bases and at J to 2 bases, leaving 11 bases not matched to a gene. CDR1 and CDR2 (germline): MNHNS, SASEGT. CDR3 sequence: CASTGRTGSPYEQYV. The CDR3 DNA sequence: TGTGCCAGCACCGGACGGACAGGATCCCCCTACGAGCAGTACGTC.

This clonotype has at least ten counts. Mismatch with germline at one junction end may stem from a read error. The chain uses TRBV7-7 and TRBJ2-5, with D possibly TRBD2 on 5 matching bases. Germline loops: CDR1 SSHAT, CDR2 FNYEAQ (reference sequence). This CDR3 region has 14 residues. In DNA, the CDR3 is TGTGCTAGCAGCTTAGCGCCTGGACAAGAGACCCAGTACTTC. Amino acid sequence: CASSLAPGQETQYF.

This clonotype showed up many times. The gene calls are TRBV4-1 and TRBJ1-2, with D unclear. CDR1 and CDR2 from the germline V gene are MGHRA and YSYEKL. The V end was cut by 0 bases, the J end by 6 bases, with 17 bases between. This CDR3 region has 16 residues. CDR3 region: CASSQEIGSHRDGYTF. DNA for the CDR3: TGCGCCAGCAGCCAAGAGATCGGGAGCCATAGAGATGGCTACACCTTC.

The chain joins TRBV20-1 to TRBJ2-7; TRBD2 matches at 7 bases. Germline CDR1 and CDR2: DFQATT and SNEGSKA (reference sequence). V shed 6 bases and J 2 bases; nucleotides not matched to a gene: 7. The length of the CDR3 is 13 residues. CDR3 DNA: TGCAGTGCCGCCTCGGGGGGTACCTACGAGCAGTACTTC. This translates into CSAASGGTYEQYF.

This clonotype was detected many times. V usage is TRBV4-1 and J usage is TRBJ1-1; 7 positions agree with TRBD1. V was pared by 1 base and J by 4 bases, with 9 bases of the junction left unmatched. The CDR3 consists of 16 residues. The V gene's germline CDR1 is MGHRA and CDR2 YSYEKL. The CDR3 DNA sequence: TGCGCCAGCAGCCAAGTTAGGGCAGGGGGGAGCACTGAAGCTTTCTTT. It is translated as CASSQVRAGGSTEAFF.

This clonotype was seen at least ten times. The V and J genes are TRBV20-1 and TRBJ2-6, with unresolved D. This CDR3 spans 14 amino acids. V was trimmed by 0 bases and J by 11 bases, leaving 14 bases between them. Germline lookup yields CDR1 DFQATT and CDR2 SNEGSKA (reference sequence). Here the CDR3 DNA reads TGCAGTGCTAGAGATCAGAGCTCATCGGACGTCCTGACTTTC. It specifies CSARDQSSSDVLTF.

The CDR3 here is CASSFLGDTNTEAFF. Here the CDR3 DNA reads TGCGCCAGCAGCTTCTTGGGGGACACGAACACTGAAGCTTTCTTT. This rearrangement joins TRBV5-1 to TRBJ1-1, with a tentative D call TRBD1 (6 bases). Trimming took off 2 bases at V and 1 base at J, with 12 bases between the two ends. The length of the CDR3 is 15 residues. Per the germline V gene, CDR1 is SGHRS and CDR2 is YFSETQ.

The rearrangement links TRBV9 to TRBJ1-3, with a tentative D call TRBD1 (5 bases). Germline V gene lookup returns CDR1 SGDLS and CDR2 YYNGEE. The CDR3 totals 15 residues. Trimming cost V 1 base and J 4 bases, with 12 bases left between them. As DNA, the CDR3 is TGTGCCAGCAGCGTATTTGGGGGTCCCGGAAACACCATATATTTT. Translating it yields CASSVFGGPGNTIYF.

V and J are TRBV20-1 and TRBJ1-4, with D maybe TRBD1 (5 bases). Germline V gene data show CDR1 as DFQATT and CDR2 as SNEGSKA (reference sequence). V was cut by 3 bases and J by 8 bases, with 10 bases left in between. This CDR3 has 12 amino acids. The CDR3 here is CSARQGEEKLFF. For the CDR3, the DNA is TGCAGTGCTAGGCAGGGTGAGGAAAAACTGTTTTTT.

The rearrangement joins TRBV3-1 to TRBJ2-1; TRBD2 matches 11 bases. The junction had 9 bases not matched to a gene; V was cut back by 1 base and J by 1 base. Germline loops: CDR1 LGHDT, CDR2 YNNKEL (reference sequence). This CDR3 has 19 residues. The CDR3 loop reads CASSQARASGGPSYNEQFF. CDR3 nucleotides: TGTGCCAGCAGCCAAGCGAGGGCTAGCGGGGGGCCGTCCTACAATGAGCAGTTCTTC.

This clonotype was recorded a few times. The genes are TRBV7-3 and TRBJ2-5, with TRBD2 as a possible D gene (5 bases). The germline V and J ends were trimmed by 5 bases and 4 bases, with 11 bases remaining between them. Germline-derived CDR1 and CDR2 are SGHTA and FQGTGA. This CDR3 region has 13 residues. CDR3 residues: CASSRREGETQYF. The CDR3 DNA sequence: TGTGCCAGCAGCAGGAGAGAGGGAGAGACCCAGTACTTC. The full variable domain, completed using reference TRBV7-3 and TRBJ2-5, is GAGVSQTPSNKVTEKGKYVELRCDPISGHTALYWYRQSLGQGPEFLIYFQGTGAADDSGLPNDRFFAVRPEGSVSTLKIQRTERGDSAVYLCASSRREGETQYFGPGTRLLVL.

In this sample, this clonotype turned up a few times. This chain connects TRBV7-9 to TRBJ2-1, with 7 bases identical to TRBD1. The CDR3 is 15 amino acids. V shed 5 bases, J shed 0 bases, and the junction held 4 bases outside the gene matches. Germline loops: CDR1 SEHNR, CDR2 FQNEAQ (reference sequence). CDR3 coding DNA: TGTGCCAGCAGCCGAGGACAGGACTCCTACAATGAGCAGTTCTTC. It is translated as CASSRGQDSYNEQFF.

The V and J genes are TRBV18 and TRBJ2-5; the D call may be TRBD1 or TRBD2 (5 bases each). The CDR3 has 15 residues. In germline, CDR1 is KGHSH, CDR2 LQKENI. V dropped 1 base and J dropped 4 bases, with 13 bases sitting between them. CDR3 nucleotides: TGTGCCAGCTCACCACGCGGGCAGCAGGGAGAGACCCAGTACTTC. Amino acids: CASSPRGQQGETQYF.

This clonotype was counted many times. The gene calls are TRBV7-9 and TRBJ1-2; TRBD1 matches at 7 bases. V lost 1 base to trimming and J lost 8 bases; unmatched junction nucleotides: 10. The CDR3 is made up of 15 amino acids. Germline CDR1 SEHNR, CDR2 FQNEAQ (reference sequence). Here the CDR3 reads CASSLGGQTLSGYTF. In nucleotides, the CDR3 is TGTGCCAGCAGCTTAGGGGGACAGACCCTCTCCGGCTACACCTTC.

This clonotype was detected many times. The rearrangement links TRBV20-1 to TRBJ2-5; 7 bases agree with TRBD2. CDR3 length: 15 amino acids. Per the germline V gene, CDR1 is DFQATT and CDR2 is SNEGSKA (reference sequence). Unmatched junction bases numbered 5, after V lost 0 bases and J lost 1 base. For the CDR3, the DNA is TGCAGTGCTAGAGAACCGTCTAGCGGCCAAGAGACCCAGTACTTC. Residues: CSAREPSSGQETQYF.

The chain uses TRBV2 and TRBJ1-2; TRBD1 agrees at 7 bases. Per germline, CDR1 SNHLY and CDR2 FYNNEI. The CDR3 contains 14 residues. With V trimmed by 1 base and J by 4 bases, 3 bases remained unmatched. As DNA, the CDR3 is TGTGCCAGCAGTGAAGAAGACAGGGTCTATGGCTACACCTTC. Translated: CASSEEDRVYGYTF.

This clonotype has just a few counts. A read error may be the cause here, since a much bigger clone is one base away. The chain links TRBV7-9 to TRBJ2-1; no firm D call. Per the germline V gene, CDR1 is SEHNR and CDR2 is FQNEAQ (reference sequence). Deletions cut 2 bases from V and 3 bases from J, with 2 bases between. The CDR3 has 12 amino acids. The DNA of the CDR3 is TGTGCCAGCAGCTTACACTACAATGAGCAGTTCTTC. Protein product: CASSLHYNEQFF.

This clonotype was seen repeatedly, ten times or more. The CDR3 is CASSSTGEGATEAFF. CDR3 nucleotides: TGTGCCAGCAGTTCGACGGGTGAGGGGGCTACTGAAGCTTTCTTT. The chain links TRBV6-5 to TRBJ1-1; 7 bases agree with TRBD1. CDR3 length: 15 amino acids. Germline V gives CDR1 MNHEY, CDR2 SVGAGI. V lost 4 bases, J lost 5 bases, and 10 bases stayed unmatched.

This clonotype was picked up many times. The chain is built from TRBV6-2 or TRBV6-3 and TRBJ2-4; D is possibly TRBD1 (5 bases). The CDR3 contains 11 residues. The germline V and J ends were trimmed by 5 bases and 6 bases, with 5 bases remaining between them. CDR1 and CDR2 (germline): MNHEY, SVGEGT. The CDR3 nucleotides read TGTGCCAGCAGTCAGGGAAACATTCAGTACTTC. Its protein is CASSQGNIQYF.

This clonotype appeared many times. The rearrangement joins TRBV13 to TRBJ2-2; unclear D gene. The V end was cut by 4 bases, the J end by 5 bases, with 8 bases between. The germline V gene has CDR1 PRHDT and CDR2 FYEKMQ (reference sequence). This CDR3 has 13 amino acids. This CDR3 is CASSSLGTGELFF. The DNA of the CDR3 is TGTGCCAGCAGCTCCTTGGGAACCGGGGAGCTGTTTTTT.

This clonotype was seen ten or more times. This chain links TRBV14 with TRBJ2-5; TRBD1 matches 9 bases. Germline values: CDR1 SGHDN, CDR2 FVKESK. The CDR3 contains 16 residues. V shed 6 bases and J 5 bases; nucleotides not matched to a gene: 13. The CDR3: CASSQQQGALLETQYF. The CDR3 DNA sequence: TGTGCCAGCAGTCAACAACAGGGGGCTCTCCTGGAGACCCAGTACTTC.

The chain recombines TRBV6-5 with TRBJ1-1; 8 nucleotides align to TRBD1. The trim removed 2 bases at V and 4 bases at J, leaving 9 bases unmatched. CDR1 and CDR2 (germline): MNHEY, SVGAGI. This CDR3 has 16 amino acids. CDR3 protein: CASSYELQGVATEAFF. CDR3 nucleotide sequence: TGTGCCAGCAGTTACGAACTACAGGGGGTCGCCACTGAAGCTTTCTTT.

This chain uses TRBV5-4 with TRBJ2-1; 9 bases line up with TRBD2. CDR1 and CDR2 from the germline V gene are SGHNT and YYREEE (reference sequence). This CDR3 comprises 15 residues. V dropped 5 bases and J dropped 8; count of bases not matched to a gene: 11. CDR3 residues: CASRLWAGGLDEQFF. The CDR3 DNA is TGTGCCAGCAGACTATGGGCGGGGGGGTTGGATGAGCAGTTCTTC.

This clonotype showed up many times. One end of the junction does not line up with germline, which may come from a read error. The chain uses TRBV7-7 and TRBJ2-3; weak D call: TRBD1 (6 bases). This CDR3 has 14 amino acids. Per germline, CDR1 SSHAT and CDR2 FNYEAQ (reference sequence). The CDR3 loop is CASSLGTGLDTQYF. As DNA, the CDR3 is TGTGCTAGCAGCCTAGGTACAGGGCTTGATACGCAGTATTTT.

This clonotype was seen a few times. The junction shows a germline mismatch at one end, possibly a read error. V and J are TRBV4-1 and TRBJ2-3; 9 positions agree with TRBD1. Germline V gene sequence: CDR1 MGHRA, CDR2 YSYEKL. The CDR3 totals 16 residues. The CDR3: CASSQAPGQGTNTQYF. CDR3 coding DNA: TGCGCCAGCAGCCAAGCCCCGGGACAGGGCACAAATACGCAGTATTTT.